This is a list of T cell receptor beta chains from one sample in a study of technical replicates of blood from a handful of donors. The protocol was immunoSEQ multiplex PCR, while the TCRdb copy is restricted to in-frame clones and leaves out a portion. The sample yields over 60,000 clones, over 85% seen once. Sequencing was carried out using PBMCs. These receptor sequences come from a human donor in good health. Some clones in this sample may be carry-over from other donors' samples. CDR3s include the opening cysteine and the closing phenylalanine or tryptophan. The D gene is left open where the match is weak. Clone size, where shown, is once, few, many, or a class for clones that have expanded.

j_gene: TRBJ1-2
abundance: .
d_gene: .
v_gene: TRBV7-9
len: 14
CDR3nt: TGTGCCAGCAGCTTAGTCAGGTCCTCTCTCGGCTACACCTTC
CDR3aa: CASSLVRSSLGYTF

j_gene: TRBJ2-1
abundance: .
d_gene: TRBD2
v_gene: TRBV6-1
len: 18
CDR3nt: TGTGCCAGCAGTGGCCTTAGCGGGAGGGCGTATAGCGACAATGAGCAGTTCTTC
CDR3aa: CASSGLSGRAYSDNEQFF

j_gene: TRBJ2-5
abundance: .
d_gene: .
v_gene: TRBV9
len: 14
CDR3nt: TGTGCCAGCAGCGTAGGAGTAGCTGGGGAGACCCAGTACTTC
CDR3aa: CASSVGVAGETQYF

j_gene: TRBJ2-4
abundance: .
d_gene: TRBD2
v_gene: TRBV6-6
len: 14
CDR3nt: TGTGCCAGCAGTTACGGACTAGCGGAAAACATTCAGTACTTC
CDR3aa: CASSYGLAENIQYF

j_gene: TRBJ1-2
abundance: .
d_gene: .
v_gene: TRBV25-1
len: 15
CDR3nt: TGTGCCAGCAGTTTAGCGGGGGCGAGTCGCTATGGCTACACCTTC
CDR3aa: CASSLAGASRYGYTF

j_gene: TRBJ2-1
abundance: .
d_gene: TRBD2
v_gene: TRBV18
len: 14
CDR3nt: TGTGCCAGCTCTAGCGGGGTCTCCTACAATGAGCAGTTCTTC
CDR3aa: CASSSGVSYNEQFF

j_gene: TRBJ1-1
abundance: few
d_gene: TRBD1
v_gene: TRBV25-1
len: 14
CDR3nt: TGTGCCAGCAGTGAAGGGGACAGGTACACTGAAGCTTTCTTT
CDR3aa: CASSEGDRYTEAFF

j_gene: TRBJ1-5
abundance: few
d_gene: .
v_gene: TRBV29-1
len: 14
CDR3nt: TGCAGCGTTGCCGGGGACAATAGCAATCAGCCCCAGCATTTT
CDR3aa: CSVAGDNSNQPQHF

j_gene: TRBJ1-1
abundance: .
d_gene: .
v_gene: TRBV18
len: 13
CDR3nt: TGTGCCAGCCTGAGGGGGATGAACACTGAAGCTTTCTTT
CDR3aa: CASLRGMNTEAFF

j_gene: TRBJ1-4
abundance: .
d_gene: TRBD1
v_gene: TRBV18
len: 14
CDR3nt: TGTGCCAGCTCACCAGAGACAGGGAGGGAAAAACTGTTTTTT
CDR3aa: CASSPETGREKLFF